Listed here are 25 T cell receptor beta chains from one sample, sequenced in a study of molecular identifiers for immune sequencing clone quantification. TCRdb fed the PCR reads into MiXCR, producing one record per CDR3 protein. Found here are some 590,000 distinct CDR3 sequences, roughly 25% of them singletons; the top ten hold 0.75% to 0.8%. The sequencing input was naive CD8+ T cells from blood, with Jurkat cell RNA spiked in. Specified subset: FACS-sorted CD8+CD4-CCR7+CD45RA+ naive T cells. The receptor set was obtained from a human donor in good health. Some libraries in this study had Jurkat cell RNA spiked in.

This clonotype was seen ten or more times. The chain employs TRBV7-9 and TRBJ1-1; 11 nucleotides line up with TRBD1. V lost 7 bases to trimming and J lost 5 bases; unmatched junction nucleotides: 6. CDR1 and CDR2 (germline): SEHNR, FQNEAQ (reference sequence). This CDR3 region has 14 residues. The CDR3 region is CASTGTGGRTEAFF. CDR3 bases: TGTGCCAGCACGGGGACAGGGGGACGAACTGAAGCTTTCTTT.

The CDR3 reads CASSHTTTDNEQFF. DNA for the CDR3: TGTGCCAGCTCACATACTACCACCGACAATGAGCAGTTCTTC. The chain recombines TRBV18 with TRBJ2-1, with D hard to call. The CDR3 consists of 14 residues. Germline-derived CDR1 and CDR2 are KGHSH and LQKENI. Trimming removed 4 bases from V and 5 bases from J, with 12 bases in between.

Concerning this clonotype itself: A clone one base away is much larger, so this may be a read error. V gene TRBV5-1 combines with J gene TRBJ2-7; 13 positions match TRBD2. This CDR3 contains 17 residues. Germline V gene sequence: CDR1 SGHRS, CDR2 YFSETQ. CDR3 nucleotides: TGCTCCAGCAGCCGGACTAGCGGGAGCCTTAGCTCCTACGAGCAGTACTTC. It codes for CSSSRTSGSLSSYEQYF.

This clonotype was seen a handful of times. The chain uses TRBV2 and TRBJ1-5, with a weak D call TRBD1 (5 bases). Trimming stripped 4 bases from V and 2 bases from J, with 12 bases between. CDR3 length: 15 residues. Per germline, CDR1 SNHLY and CDR2 FYNNEI. CDR3 loop: CASSVGGIGNQPQHF. CDR3 nucleotides: TGTGCCAGCAGTGTGGGGGGTATAGGCAATCAGCCCCAGCATTTT.

This clonotype was seen a handful of times. The J gene is TRBJ1-2, the V gene TRBV27; D perhaps matches TRBD1 (5 bases). Germline V CDR1 and CDR2: MNHEY, SMNVEV (reference sequence). The CDR3 runs 16 residues. Between the trimmed V and J ends, which lost 2 bases and 6 bases, there was a span of 19 bases. The DNA for the CDR3 is TGTGCCAGCAGTTTACTCGCGGTCCAGGGCCCCAATGGCTACACCTTC. Encoded protein: CASSLLAVQGPNGYTF.

This chain joins TRBV4-3 and TRBJ1-3, with D hard to call. Germline values: CDR1 LGHNA, CDR2 YSLEER. The CDR3 contains 16 residues. V was trimmed by 0 bases and J by 0 bases, leaving 9 bases between them. The CDR3 DNA follows: TGCGCCAGCAGCCAAGATAAGTGGAGCTCTGGAAACACCATATATTTT. Protein product: CASSQDKWSSGNTIYF.

In regard to this clonotype: A much more abundant neighbour one base away suggests this may be a read error. This chain links TRBV5-1 with TRBJ2-7, with 10 nucleotides matching TRBD1. V was pared by 4 bases and J by 6 bases, with 10 bases of the junction left unmatched. CDR1 SGHRS and CDR2 YFSETQ come from the germline V gene. There are 15 residues in the CDR3. The CDR3, as DNA: TGCGCCAGCAGCCCCCGACAGGGGGCGTTAACCGAGCAGTACTTC. Encoded protein: CASSPRQGALTEQYF.

This clonotype has at least ten counts. A read error may produce the germline difference seen at one junction end. V gene TRBV4-1 combines with J gene TRBJ2-7; maybe TRBD1 (6 bases). The length of the CDR3 is 13 residues. Germline lookup yields CDR1 MGHRA and CDR2 YSYEKL. The CDR3 region has the DNA TGTGCCAGCAGCCCCGGGACAACGTACGAGCAGTACTTC. This gives the protein CASSPGTTYEQYF.

This clonotype was seen only a few times. This chain connects TRBV2 to TRBJ1-1; D is unclear. Trimming pared 11 bases from V and 0 bases from J, leaving 13 bases between. The CDR3 has 13 residues. From germline, CDR1 is SNHLY and CDR2 FYNNEI. CDR3 amino acids: CAAITGLNTEAFF. DNA of the CDR3: TGTGCCGCAATTACCGGTCTGAACACTGAAGCTTTCTTT. Full variable domain (outside the CDR3, taken from reference TRBV2 and TRBJ1-1): EPEVTQTPSHQVTQMGQEVILRCVPISNHLYFYWYRQILGQKVEFLVSFYNNEISEKSEIFDDQFSVERPDGSNFTLKIRSTKLEDSAMYFCAAITGLNTEAFFGQGTRLTVV.

This clonotype turned up a few times. This may be a read error, as it is one base from a much larger clone. The rearrangement links TRBV28 to TRBJ1-5; D perhaps matches TRBD1 (5 bases). The CDR3 length is 12 residues. V gave up 8 bases and J gave up 4 bases, with 9 bases separating them. Germline CDR1 MDHEN, CDR2 SYDVKM. As DNA, the CDR3 is TGTGCCAGCGGGGAGGGGAATCAGCCCCAGCATTTT. This translates into CASGEGNQPQHF.

This clonotype was counted at least ten times. This chain links TRBV5-5 with TRBJ2-6; the D gene is possibly TRBD2 (6 bases). Germline V lookup: CDR1 SGHKS, CDR2 YYEKEE (reference sequence). V was trimmed by 1 base and J by 0 bases, leaving 11 bases between them. The CDR3 runs 17 residues. DNA of the CDR3: TGTGCCAGCAGCTTGTGGGGGGACCTCTCTGGGGCCAACGTCCTGACTTTC. Its protein is CASSLWGDLSGANVLTF.

This clonotype was counted many times. The rearrangement links TRBV7-2 to TRBJ2-7; a weak D match, TRBD2 (6 bases). V lost 3 bases and J 4 bases, leaving 13 bases between the germline ends. This CDR3 is built from 14 residues. CDR1 SGHTA and CDR2 FQGNSA come from the germline V gene. The CDR3 region is CASSFDLGRYEQYF. The CDR3 nucleotides read TGTGCCAGCAGCTTTGACCTGGGGAGGTACGAGCAGTACTTC.

This clonotype was recorded at least ten times. This chain joins TRBV4-1 and TRBJ2-1; TRBD2 agrees at 9 bases. V shed 0 bases and J 13 bases; nucleotides not matched to a gene: 7. Germline CDR1 is MGHRA and CDR2 is YSYEKL. This CDR3 comprises 14 residues. CDR3 amino acids: CASSQDGSGGPQFF. The CDR3 DNA reads TGCGCCAGCAGCCAAGATGGTAGCGGGGGCCCTCAGTTCTTC.

The genes are TRBV25-1 and TRBJ2-1, with TRBD1 matching 7 bases. The V gene end was trimmed by 4 bases and the J gene end by 9 bases; junction bases not matched to a gene: 15. CDR3 size: 16 residues. Germline CDR1 is MGHDK and CDR2 is SYGVNS. The CDR3 spells CASSGWDSLIWGEQFF. The CDR3 DNA reads as TGTGCCAGCAGTGGATGGGACAGCTTAATTTGGGGTGAGCAGTTCTTC.

In this sample, this clonotype turned up many times. The chain employs TRBV2 and TRBJ1-3, with D unclear. Trimming pared 6 bases from V and 0 bases from J, leaving 9 bases between. Looked up from germline, CDR1 is SNHLY and CDR2 is FYNNEI. The CDR3 spans 14 residues. The CDR3 DNA is TGTGCCAGCAGGGACCTAAGCTCTGGAAACACCATATATTTT. Encoded protein: CASRDLSSGNTIYF. Full variable domain (remainder filled in from reference TRBV2 and TRBJ1-3): EPEVTQTPSHQVTQMGQEVILRCVPISNHLYFYWYRQILGQKVEFLVSFYNNEISEKSEIFDDQFSVERPDGSNFTLKIRSTKLEDSAMYFCASRDLSSGNTIYFGEGSWLTVV.

This clonotype was detected a few times. V is TRBV5-6 and J is TRBJ2-2; TRBD2 agrees at 10 bases. This CDR3 has 16 residues. The trim removed 4 bases at V and 3 bases at J, leaving 6 bases unmatched. The germline V gene has CDR1 SGHDT and CDR2 YYEEEE. CDR3 DNA: TGTGCCAGCAGCCCGTCTAGCGGGAGCGACACCGGGGAGCTGTTTTTT. It codes for CASSPSSGSDTGELFF.

This clonotype came up many times. V gene TRBV2 combines with J gene TRBJ2-3; TRBD2 aligns across 9 bases. Germline V gene sequence: CDR1 SNHLY, CDR2 FYNNEI. This CDR3 has 16 amino acids. Trimming at V came to 5 bases and at J to 4 bases, leaving 10 bases not matched to a gene. CDR3 protein: CASSFLAGEVPDTQYF. The CDR3 nucleotides are TGTGCCAGCAGTTTTTTAGCGGGAGAGGTCCCAGATACGCAGTATTTT.

This clonotype was counted only a few times. This sequence joins TRBV7-9 and TRBJ1-6; 11 bases are shared with TRBD1. Germline V gene data show CDR1 as SEHNR and CDR2 as FQNEAQ (reference sequence). V was clipped by 0 bases and J by 7 bases; unmatched bases: 2. This CDR3 is 16 amino acids long. CDR3 protein: CASSLAGDRGNSPLHF. The CDR3 DNA follows: TGTGCCAGCAGCTTAGCGGGGGACAGGGGGAATTCACCCCTCCACTTT.

A remark on this clonotype: A much more abundant neighbour one base away suggests this may be a read error. The chain combines TRBV28 with TRBJ1-4; unclear D gene. V was pared by 5 bases and J by 6 bases, with 16 bases between. Germline CDR1 MDHEN, CDR2 SYDVKM. There are 15 residues in the CDR3. The CDR3 sequence: CASSTAEQPDEKLFF. CDR3 coding DNA: TGTGCCAGCAGTACCGCGGAACAGCCTGATGAAAAACTGTTTTTT.

This clonotype has a handful of counts. The gene calls are TRBV27 and TRBJ1-5; the match to TRBD1 covers 7 bases. V lost 2 bases to trimming and J lost 2 bases; unmatched junction nucleotides: 3. This CDR3 has 15 amino acids. Germline CDR1 MNHEY, CDR2 SMNVEV (reference sequence). CDR3 protein: CASSLIQGGNQPQHF. The CDR3 coding sequence is TGTGCCAGCAGTTTAATCCAGGGGGGCAATCAGCCCCAGCATTTT.

The V and J genes are TRBV7-9 and TRBJ2-7; 7 bases map to TRBD1. CDR1 and CDR2 from the germline V gene are SEHNR and FQNEAQ (reference sequence). The CDR3 has 13 residues. V gave up 10 bases and J gave up 5 bases; unmatched junction bases: 11. In DNA, the CDR3 is TGTGCCACCCCAGTGACAGGGACCCACGAGCAGTACTTC. Translating gives CATPVTGTHEQYF.

This clonotype was seen a few times. The chain joins TRBV9 to TRBJ2-5, with a possible D match to TRBD2 (5 bases). V shed 0 bases and J shed 5 bases, with 14 bases lying between them. The germline V gene encodes CDR1 SGDLS and CDR2 YYNGEE. CDR3 length: 15 residues. The CDR3 here is CASSVGASSGETQYF. The CDR3 bases are TGTGCCAGCAGCGTAGGGGCTAGCTCCGGGGAGACCCAGTACTTC.

The chain employs TRBV6-5 and TRBJ1-5; a possible D gene is TRBD1 (5 bases). The CDR3 covers 17 residues. The germline V and J ends were trimmed by 6 bases and 6 bases, with 24 bases remaining between them. Germline V gene lookup returns CDR1 MNHEY and CDR2 SVGAGI. CDR3 residues: CASSPLAWGEKGQPQHF. CDR3 coding DNA: TGTGCCAGCAGCCCGCTCGCATGGGGGGAAAAGGGTCAGCCCCAGCATTTT.

In the case of this clonotype: A clone one base away is much larger, so this may be a read error. The chain uses TRBV20-1 and TRBJ1-6; D remains ambiguous. This CDR3 is built from 16 residues. Per germline, CDR1 DFQATT and CDR2 SNEGSKA (reference sequence). For the CDR3, the DNA is TGCAGTGCTAGAGGGGAGGCTAGTGCCTATAATCCACCCCTCCACTTT. Translating gives CSARGEASAYNPPLHF.

This clonotype occurred many times. The chain is built from TRBV12-5 and TRBJ1-1, with D perhaps TRBD1 (5 bases). Germline lookup yields CDR1 LGHNT and CDR2 FRNRAP. The CDR3 is 14 residues long. V was pared by 7 bases and J by 1 base, with 13 bases between. The CDR3 sequence is CASVDSMANTEAFF. In nucleotides, the CDR3 is TGTGCTAGTGTCGACAGCATGGCGAACACTGAAGCTTTCTTT.